The present TCR beta chain was sequenced within a study of neoadjuvant anti-PD-1 for oral cavity cancer. PBMC libraries mostly used around 0.5 ug of input genomic DNA, with six replicates per sample. Data came from immunoSEQ multiplex PCR; TCRdb stores just in-frame clones and leaves some out. The sample lists 11,000 to 15,000 clones, 70% to 75% occurring once. Sequences were derived from PBMCs, sampled before nivolumab (anti-PD-1) treatment. This sequence was found in a person aged 35-80 years with oral cavity squamous cell carcinoma.

CDR3: CASSPPGTDTQYF. In nucleotides, the CDR3 is TGTGCCAGCTCACCACCGGGCACAGATACGCAGTATTTT. The chain uses TRBV18 and TRBJ2-3, with D unclear. CDR3 size: 13 residues. The germline V gene has CDR1 KGHSH and CDR2 LQKENI. V was clipped by 0 bases and J by 1 base, with 2 bases between them. Full variable domain (outside the CDR3, taken from reference TRBV18 and TRBJ2-3): NAGVMQNPRHLVRRRGQEARLRCSPMKGHSHVYWYRQLPEEGLKFMVYLQKENIIDESGMPKERFSAEFPKEGPSILRIQQVVRGDSAAYFCASSPPGTDTQYFGPGTRLTVL.